The present T cell receptor beta chain was sequenced within a study of STAT5B mutations in CD4+ large granular lymphocyte leukemia. Study-wide background: Among healthy donors, a particular HLA allele went with more CDR3 'QG' motifs.

Original data processing: A productive frequency of 2.59 x 10-5 was the lowest detectable. Generated by immunoSEQ multiplex PCR, the TCRdb table keeps only in-frame clones and is missing some. V and J calls and clone size come straight from that table; D and trimming were deduced from the DNA. Among about 33,000 clones listed, 87% were seen once. Note on this clone: The antigen remains unidentified.

General study findings and limits: No patients shared main leukemic clonotypes, though less than 30% appeared at low frequency elsewhere. Patient CD4-sorted repertoires looked more clonal than healthy CD4+ repertoires, even without putative leukemic clones.

V dropped 1 base and J dropped 2 bases, with 11 bases sitting between them. Germline loops: CDR1 SGHVS, CDR2 FQNEAQ. The CDR3 totals 16 residues. This clonotype was sampled from a human donor in good health. The source material was CD4+ T cells from blood buffy coats. This chain links TRBV7-8 with TRBJ2-2; possible D gene TRBD2, 5 bases. CDR3: CASSLVASPNTGELFF. The CDR3 DNA reads TGTGCCAGCAGCTTAGTGGCTAGCCCCAACACCGGGGAGCTGTTTTTT.